The clone carrying this T cell receptor beta chain was observed many times. The germline V and J ends were trimmed by 0 bases and 3 bases, with 12 bases remaining between them. The CDR3 runs to 15 residues. The germline CDR1 and CDR2 sequences are SGDLS and YYNGEE. The authors amplified TCR beta CDR3 regions, and they did so from RNA transcripts for repertoire sequencing. Investigators did first-round RT-PCR with HTBI primers, then second-round multiplex PCR. From the multiplex PCR reads, TCRdb called clonotypes with MiXCR, one entry per CDR3 protein. The data contain hundreds of thousands of distinct CDR3 sequences, about 20% of them singletons. The data were obtained in a study of Graves' ophthalmopathy and Graves' hyperthyroidism.

This TCR derives from a woman aged 18-29 years with stable Graves' hyperthyroidism. Some clones in this sample may be carry-over from other donors' samples. The chain uses TRBV9 and TRBJ2-5; D might be TRBD1 or TRBD2, each matching 5 bases. The specimen was peripheral blood. The chain's CDR3 is CASSVASGAEETQYF. In DNA, the CDR3 is TGTGCCAGCAGCGTAGCCTCCGGGGCCGAAGAGACCCAGTACTTC.